This is a list of T cell receptor beta chains from one sample in a study of T-cell memory formation after mild COVID-19. TCRdb fed the 5' RACE reads into MiXCR, producing one record per CDR3 protein. This table has under 650,000 distinct CDR3 sequences, 15% to 20% appearing once. The specimen sequenced was PBMCs or a T cell subset sorted from them (not recorded which). These receptors came from an adult woman who had mild COVID-19 (a few samples of this study predate the infection). Cell type and time point are not known. The CDR3 runs from the conserved cysteine through the conserved F or W. The order of the fields is clone size, D gene, V gene, J gene, CDR3 protein, CDR3 DNA. A D gene is named only where the DNA matches it firmly. Clone size is not always given. Where it is, it says once, few, many or a class for expanded clones.

>NA|NA|TRBV25-1|TRBJ2-5
CASSGQSGSETQYF
TGTGCCAGCAGTGGTCAGTCGGGCTCGGAGACCCAGTACTTC
>few|NA|TRBV9|TRBJ2-7
CASSVGDSTRLGYEQYF
TGTGCCAGCAGCGTAGGGGACTCCACCAGGCTAGGGTACGAGCAGTACTTC
>NA|NA|TRBV30|TRBJ2-3
CAWTLSGDTQYF
TGTGCCTGGACCCTCTCGGGGGATACGCAGTATTTT
>few|NA|TRBV3-1|TRBJ2-5
CASSQDSRLVETQYF
TGTGCCAGCAGCCAAGATAGCCGGCTAGTAGAGACCCAGTACTTC
>few|TRBD2|TRBV20-1|TRBJ2-1
CSARGLAGGLSYNEQFF
TGCAGTGCTAGAGGTTTAGCGGGAGGCCTCTCCTACAATGAGCAGTTCTTC
>few|TRBD2|TRBV20-1|TRBJ2-1
CSARGGRRGYEQFF
TGCAGTGCTAGAGGTGGAAGGCGGGGGTATGAGCAGTTCTTC
>NA|TRBD1|TRBV5-4|TRBJ2-5
CASTWDRGETQYF
TGTGCCAGCACCTGGGACAGGGGGGAGACCCAGTACTTC
>NA|TRBD2|TRBV20-1|TRBJ2-3
CSARDRPSGANTDTQYF
TGCAGTGCTAGAGATCGGCCTAGCGGGGCGAACACAGATACGCAGTATTTT
>few|NA|TRBV7-9|TRBJ1-1
CASSSRETALNTEAFF
TGTGCCAGCAGCTCTCGTGAGACAGCATTGAACACTGAAGCTTTCTTT
>NA|NA|TRBV6-5|TRBJ1-6
CASSYSKPSRNYNSPLHF
TGTGCCAGCAGTTACTCGAAACCGAGTAGGAACTATAATTCACCCCTCCACTTT
>NA|NA|TRBV6-2/TRBV6-3|TRBJ2-3
CASSSPLRGPDTQYF
TGTGCCAGCAGTTCCCCCTTGAGGGGACCAGATACGCAGTATTTT
>NA|NA|TRBV25-1|TRBJ1-2
CASSESGVLSYGYTF
TGTGCCAGCAGTGAATCAGGGGTCCTTAGCTATGGCTACACCTTC
>few|TRBD1|TRBV2|TRBJ2-2
CASRPTGGANTGELFF
TGTGCCAGCAGACCCACAGGGGGCGCGAACACCGGGGAGCTGTTTTTT
>NA|NA|TRBV7-9|TRBJ1-6
CASSLGRSYNSPLHF
TGTGCCAGCAGCTTGGGACGGAGTTATAATTCACCCCTCCACTTT
>NA|NA|TRBV7-3|TRBJ2-3
CASSTRPEGGRDTQYF
TGTGCCAGCAGCACACGACCTGAGGGGGGCCGAGATACGCAGTATTTT
>NA|NA|TRBV12-3/TRBV12-4|TRBJ1-1
CASSLPGADAFF
TGTGCCAGCAGTTTACCCGGAGCCGACGCTTTCTTT
>many|NA|TRBV7-9|TRBJ1-1
CASSSDIDAEAFF
TGTGCCAGCAGTTCAGACATAGACGCTGAAGCTTTCTTT
>many|TRBD1|TRBV29-1|TRBJ2-4
CSARTGEASIQYF
TGCAGCGCTAGGACAGGGGAAGCGAGCATTCAGTACTTC